This entry lists 14 T cell receptor beta chains sequenced from one sample in a study of tumor-infiltrating lymphocytes in primary liver carcinoma. Germline DNA was extracted too, while blood RNA derived from unsorted whole blood. Making TCR beta cDNA involved approximately 480 ng total RNA and a constant-region primer. What produced the TCR beta libraries was three nested multiplex PCR rounds using slightly modified ARM-PCR. In the first two PCR rounds, TRBV1-TRBV30 forward primers were paired with a C-beta reverse primer, and each round lasted roughly 9 cycles. Each CDR3 protein is one row after TCRdb ran MiXCR on the multiplex PCR reads. The sample carries 300,000 to 400,000 distinct CDR3 sequences, 55% to 65% recorded once. The source material was peripheral blood. The origin of the receptors is a man in his forties with primary liver carcinoma and hepatitis B virus infection.

Turning to this clonotype: At one boundary the junction diverges from the germline segment, which might be a read error. This chain links TRBV11-2 with TRBJ2-5; a weak D match, TRBD2 (5 bases). Germline V gene data show CDR1 as SGHAT and CDR2 as FQNNGV. CDR3 size: 14 residues. CDR3 in DNA: TGTGTCAGCGGTTCCCTTTTGCGAGGAGAGACCCAGTACTTC. Encoded protein: CVSGSLLRGETQYF.

This clonotype came up many times. The chain carries TRBV12-3 or TRBV12-4 and TRBJ2-2; D is unclear. There are 14 residues in the CDR3. V was trimmed by 6 bases and J by 1 base, leaving 9 bases between them. As DNA, the CDR3 is TGTGCCAGCAGGAATAGGGTGAACACCGGGGAGCTGTTTTTT. Translated, it gives CASRNRVNTGELFF.

This clonotype was recorded only once. Because it lacks the conserved phenylalanine or tryptophan at the end, this CDR3 is likely a read error. The chain links TRBV5-1 to TRBJ1-5; TRBD1 agrees at 8 bases. This CDR3 region has 15 residues. The V and J ends lost 0 bases and 11 bases, in that order; junction bases with no gene match: 10. Germline V lookup: CDR1 SGHRS, CDR2 YFSETQ. The CDR3 DNA is TGCGCCAGCAGCTTGGACGGACAGGGATTTGAGGCCCAGCATTTA. The encoded protein is CASSLDGQGFEAQHL.

This clonotype has at least ten counts. The J gene is TRBJ2-3, the V gene TRBV6-2 or TRBV6-3; D ambiguous. The CDR3 spans 12 residues. The germline gives CDR1 MNHEY, CDR2 SVGEGT. Between the trimmed V and J ends, which lost 6 bases and 6 bases, there was a span of 10 bases. The CDR3 loop is CASRPSADTQYF. As DNA, the CDR3 is TGTGCCAGCAGGCCCTCTGCGGATACGCAGTATTTT.

As DNA, the CDR3 is TGCAGTGCTAGGTTCTTCTCGGGGGGCCCTGAAGCTTTCTTT. Its protein product is CSARFFSGGPEAFF. The chain is built from TRBV20-1 and TRBJ1-1, with a tentative D call TRBD1 (6 bases). The CDR3 is 14 amino acids. The germline gives CDR1 DFQATT, CDR2 SNEGSKA (reference sequence). V dropped 3 bases and J dropped 6 bases, with 17 bases sitting between them.

This clonotype was picked up a small number of times. A much larger clone differs from this one at a single base, so this may be a read error. The rearrangement uses TRBV4-3 and TRBJ2-3, with 8 positions matching TRBD2. Germline V CDR1 and CDR2: LGHNA, YSLEER. The CDR3 loop spans 19 amino acids. With V trimmed by 0 bases and J by 2 bases, 13 bases remained unmatched. The CDR3 nucleotides read TGCGCCAGCAGCCAAGATGCGGCGATAGCGGGGCCAGTCACAGATACGCAGTATTTT. Its protein product is CASSQDAAIAGPVTDTQYF.

Remarks on this clonotype: Possible read error: a much larger clone is one base away. V usage is TRBV29-1 and J usage is TRBJ1-5; TRBD1 aligns across 7 bases. Germline-derived CDR1 and CDR2 are SQVTM and ANQGSEA. V lost 6 bases to trimming and J lost 6 bases; unmatched junction nucleotides: 5. This CDR3 contains 12 residues. The CDR3 nucleotides are TGCAGCGTCAGACAGGGCAGTCAGCCCCAGCATTTT. Translated, it gives CSVRQGSQPQHF.

Note on this clonotype: A much bigger clone sits one base away, suggesting this may be a read error. The chain has TRBV6-6 and TRBJ2-1; D tentatively reads TRBD1 or TRBD2 (5 bases each). This CDR3 contains 11 residues. The germline V gene has CDR1 MNHNY and CDR2 SVGAGI (reference sequence). The chain's CDR3 is CASSLDSGRLF. The CDR3, as DNA: TGTGCCAGCAGTTTGGACTCGGGGCGGCTCTTC.

This rearrangement joins TRBV12-3 or TRBV12-4 to TRBJ2-2; D perhaps matches TRBD1 (5 bases). V gave up 4 bases and J gave up 7 bases, with 19 bases separating them. There are 16 residues in the CDR3. CDR3 DNA sequence: TGTGCCAGCAGTTCAGGGCAGGGAAGTGCGGTCGGGGAGCTGTTTTTT. It specifies CASSSGQGSAVGELFF.

Of note for this clonotype: One end of the junction varies from germline; a read error may be responsible. The genes are TRBV29-1 and TRBJ2-3, with 7 bases identical to TRBD1. From germline, CDR1 is SQVTM and CDR2 ANQGSEA. The CDR3 is made up of 12 amino acids. The CDR3 bases are TGCAGTGCCGGGGACAGCACAGATGCGCAGTATTTT. Translated, it gives CSAGDSTDAQYF.

With respect to this clonotype: This may stem from a read error, because a much larger clone lies one nucleotide away. V usage is TRBV6-2 or TRBV6-3 and J usage is TRBJ1-6; D gene ambiguous. The CDR3 totals 13 residues. In germline, CDR1 is MNHEY, CDR2 SVGEGT. The CDR3 nucleotides read TGTGCCAGCAATTACTTTCCCGGGTCACCCCTCCACTTT. This encodes CASNYFPGSPLHF.

On this clonotype itself: Relative to the germline gene, one junction end is altered; a read error may explain this. The chain recombines TRBV10-3 with TRBJ2-3; D remains ambiguous. This CDR3 is built from 16 residues. Germline CDR1 is ENHRY and CDR2 is SYGVKD. This chain's CDR3 is CVISEWASTLGDTQYF. CDR3 nucleotides: TGTGTCATCAGTGAATGGGCCTCAACATTAGGAGATACGCAGTATTTT.

This clonotype was seen many times. This rearrangement joins TRBV6-1 to TRBJ1-2; D not resolved. Trimming pared 0 bases from V and 8 bases from J, leaving 10 bases between. Germline V gives CDR1 MNHNS, CDR2 SASEGT. The CDR3 runs 13 residues. Here the CDR3 reads CASSEAAPRGYTF. The CDR3 DNA sequence: TGTGCCAGCAGTGAAGCGGCCCCCCGAGGCTACACCTTC.

With regard to this clonotype: This clone may be a read error of a much larger clone one base away. CDR3 nucleotide sequence: TGCAGCGTTGCGAAGGGGGGACAGACGTACTTC. Translating it yields CSVAKGGQTYF. V usage is TRBV29-1 and J usage is TRBJ2-7; weak D call: TRBD1 (7 bases). The CDR3 covers 11 residues. Germline V gene lookup returns CDR1 SQVTM and CDR2 ANQGSEA. V was shortened by 4 bases and J by 12 bases, with 16 bases between the two germline ends.